This is a list of T cell receptor beta chains from one sample in a study of long-term antiretroviral therapy in people with HIV. The assay was immunoSEQ multiplex PCR, and TCRdb's table has in-frame clones only and misses some. The top ten hold about an eighth of the sample, which has tens of thousands of clones, 65% to 90% seen once. The specimen was unsorted PBMCs, collected 0.3 years after starting antiretroviral therapy. The source of these receptors is a man aged 18-30 years with HIV. Both conserved end residues are part of each CDR3. The D gene is left open where the match is weak. Size is stated for part of the rows, as once, few or many counts, or as a class when the clone is expanded.

D gene	V gene	J gene	clone size	CDR3 length	CDR3 protein	CDR3 DNA
TRBD1	TRBV4-2	TRBJ1-6	-	16	CASSVRDSSYNSPLHF	TGTGCCAGCAGCGTCCGGGACAGCTCCTATAATTCACCCCTCCACTTT
-	TRBV12-5	TRBJ1-5	-	12	CASGINNQPQHF	TGTGCTAGTGGTATCAACAATCAGCCCCAGCATTTT
-	TRBV29-1	TRBJ2-5	-	13	CSAAPGDRETQYF	TGCAGCGCCGCCCCGGGGGATCGAGAGACCCAGTACTTC
-	TRBV6-5	TRBJ2-3	-	16	CASSFPEEPHLGTQYF	TGTGCCAGCAGTTTCCCGGAGGAACCCCACTTGGGTACGCAGTATTTT
TRBD1	TRBV5-4	TRBJ1-1	-	16	CASSPLLTGGSAEAFF	TGTGCCAGCAGCCCGTTACTGACAGGGGGCTCGGCTGAAGCTTTCTTT
-	TRBV6-1	TRBJ2-7	-	17	CASSEHPGQGRTYEQYF	TGTGCCAGCAGTGAGCACCCCGGGCAGGGAAGGACTTACGAGCAGTACTTC
-	TRBV13	TRBJ2-2	-	13	CASASENTGELFF	TGTGCCAGCGCTAGCGAGAACACCGGGGAGCTGTTTTTT
TRBD2	TRBV4-2	TRBJ2-7	once	16	CASSQKPTSGSDEQYF	TGTGCCAGCAGCCAGAAACCGACTAGCGGGAGCGACGAGCAGTACTTC
-	TRBV30	TRBJ1-3	-	10	CAWSRNTIYF	TGTGCCTGGAGTAGGAACACCATATATTTT
TRBD1	TRBV5-1	TRBJ2-7	few	13	CASRGQVEEEQYF	TGCGCCAGCAGAGGACAGGTCGAGGAGGAGCAGTACTTC
-	TRBV7-8	TRBJ1-1	-	14	CASSLVGVGAEAFF	TGTGCCAGCAGCTTAGTCGGGGTTGGGGCTGAAGCTTTCTTT
-	TRBV19	TRBJ2-3	-	16	CASSPRDLVVTDTQYF	TGTGCCAGTAGTCCCAGGGATTTAGTGGTCACAGATACGCAGTATTTT
TRBD2	TRBV6-1	TRBJ2-7	-	15	CASSEVAGASYEQYF	TGTGCCAGCAGTGAAGTAGCGGGAGCCTCCTACGAGCAGTACTTC
TRBD2	TRBV28	TRBJ2-1	-	18	CASSPSELSGRALNEQFF	TGTGCCAGCAGTCCGTCCGAACTTAGCGGGAGGGCCCTCAATGAGCAGTTCTTC
-	TRBV5-8	TRBJ1-4	-	15	CASSLGQLFNEKLFF	TGTGCCAGCAGCTTGGGACAGCTTTTTAATGAAAAACTGTTTTTT
-	TRBV7-6	TRBJ2-3	-	17	CASSLRVGPEVPDTQYF	TGTGCCAGCAGCTTAAGGGTGGGGCCTGAGGTACCAGATACGCAGTATTTT
-	TRBV7-9	TRBJ2-7	-	13	CASSLGRGTEQYF	TGTGCCAGCAGCTTAGGGCGGGGAACCGAGCAGTACTTC
-	TRBV9	TRBJ2-7	-	14	CASSDRDASYEQYF	TGTGCCAGCAGCGACCGGGACGCATCCTACGAGCAGTACTTC
-	TRBV28	TRBJ1-2	-	13	CASSPRVDYGYTF	TGTGCCAGCAGTCCCAGGGTAGACTATGGCTACACCTTC
-	TRBV28	TRBJ1-5	-	12	CASSEGDQPQHF	TGTGCCAGCAGCGAAGGGGACCAGCCCCAGCATTTT
-	TRBV30	TRBJ2-7	few	14	CAWSVDGPTYEQYF	TGTGCCTGGAGTGTAGACGGACCCACCTACGAGCAGTACTTC
-	TRBV18	TRBJ2-7	-	15	CASSPPASGSYEQYF	TGTGCCAGCTCACCACCGGCCTCCGGCTCCTACGAGCAGTACTTC
-	TRBV6-4	TRBJ2-2	-	15	CASSVAGGNTGELFF	TGTGCCAGCAGTGTGGCAGGTGGGAACACCGGGGAGCTGTTTTTT
-	TRBV19	TRBJ1-5	-	16	CASSIVGGIGRQPQHF	TGTGCCAGTAGTATAGTGGGGGGGATCGGGAGGCAGCCCCAGCATTTT
-	TRBV25-1	TRBJ2-1	-	16	CASSDRTPYYYNEQFF	TGTGCCAGCAGTGACAGAACTCCATATTACTACAATGAGCAGTTCTTC
-	TRBV18	TRBJ1-4	-	15	CASSRGDVKGSELFF	TGTGCCAGCTCAAGGGGGGACGTCAAGGGGTCTGAACTGTTTTTT
-	TRBV7-2	TRBJ2-5	-	14	CASRLRPSQETQYF	TGTGCCAGCAGGCTAAGGCCTAGCCAAGAGACCCAGTACTTC
TRBD1	TRBV30	TRBJ1-4	-	13	CAWGRQGAGKLFF	TGTGCCTGGGGGCGACAGGGGGCAGGAAAACTGTTTTTT
-	TRBV6-6	TRBJ2-3	-	11	CASSFGDTQYF	TGTGCCAGCAGTTTTGGAGATACGCAGTATTTT
-	TRBV6-5	TRBJ2-2	-	16	CASSYSVAGAGGELFF	TGTGCCAGCAGTTACTCGGTGGCGGGGGCGGGCGGGGAGCTGTTTTTT
-	TRBV6-5	TRBJ1-1	once	15	CASTEGPNGGTEAFF	TGTGCCAGCACAGAGGGGCCAAATGGAGGCACTGAAGCTTTCTTT
-	TRBV29-1	TRBJ1-3	-	14	CSVVIRGSGNTIYF	TGCAGCGTGGTAATCAGAGGCTCTGGAAACACCATATATTTT
TRBD1	TRBV30	TRBJ2-7	once	15	CAWSLTSGTDFEQYF	TGTGCCTGGAGTCTAACCTCCGGGACAGATTTCGAGCAGTACTTC
-	TRBV5-1	TRBJ2-1	-	11	CASSKGEEQFF	TGCGCCAGCAGCAAGGGGGAGGAGCAGTTCTTC
-	TRBV7-8	TRBJ1-1	-	14	CASSLGTANTEAFF	TGTGCCAGCAGCTTAGGAACAGCGAACACTGAAGCTTTCTTT
-	TRBV11-2	TRBJ2-1	-	13	CASSLLVPNEQFF	TGTGCCAGCAGCTTACTCGTCCCCAATGAGCAGTTCTTC
TRBD1	TRBV14	TRBJ2-1	few	16	CASSQVTGGAYNEQFF	TGTGCCAGCAGCCAAGTCACAGGGGGCGCTTACAATGAGCAGTTCTTC
-	TRBV30	TRBJ2-3	-	13	CAWSVRSTDTQYF	TGTGCCTGGAGTGTTCGGTCCACAGATACGCAGTATTTT
-	TRBV30	TRBJ2-5	-	11	CAWTRGETQYF	TGTGCCTGGACTCGGGGGGAGACCCAGTACTTC
-	TRBV2	TRBJ1-1	-	12	CATIRVGTEAFF	TGTGCCACCATCAGGGTCGGCACTGAAGCTTTCTTT
TRBD2	TRBV5-1	TRBJ2-5	-	15	CASSLGVASGETQYF	TGCGCCAGCAGCTTGGGGGTAGCTAGCGGAGAGACCCAGTACTTC
-	TRBV27	TRBJ1-2	-	13	CASSFRGNYGYTF	TGTGCCAGCAGTTTCAGGGGTAACTATGGCTACACCTTC
-	TRBV5-1	TRBJ1-1	once	13	CASSLESRTEAFF	TGCGCCAGCAGCCTTGAAAGCAGGACTGAAGCTTTCTTT
-	TRBV7-6	TRBJ1-1	few	13	CASSLGVNAEAFF	TGTGCCAGCAGCTTAGGGGTAAATGCTGAAGCTTTCTTT
TRBD1	TRBV28	TRBJ2-1	-	13	CASGDRGYNEQFF	TGTGCCAGCGGGGACAGGGGCTACAATGAGCAGTTCTTC
TRBD1	TRBV7-9	TRBJ2-7	-	15	CASSLVGQGAYEQYF	TGTGCCAGCAGCTTAGTGGGACAGGGGGCGTACGAGCAGTACTTC
-	TRBV4-3	TRBJ1-1	-	13	CASSQERQAVAFF	TGCGCCAGCAGCCAGGAAAGACAGGCGGTCGCTTTCTTT
-	TRBV27	TRBJ2-1	-	14	CASSLSGLYNEQFF	TGTGCCAGCAGTTTATCGGGACTTTACAATGAGCAGTTCTTC
-	TRBV6-1	TRBJ2-1	-	12	CAIYTSLVEQFF	TGTGCCATCTACACTAGCTTGGTTGAGCAGTTCTTC
-	TRBV11-2	TRBJ2-7	-	12	CASIGDSYEQYF	TGTGCCAGCATAGGAGATTCCTACGAGCAGTACTTC
TRBD1	TRBV10-1	TRBJ2-1	-	15	CASSEGTGATNEQFF	TGCGCCAGCAGTGAGGGGACAGGGGCTACTAATGAGCAGTTCTTC
-	TRBV29-1	TRBJ2-7	once	11	CSAHFRYEQYF	TGCAGCGCCCACTTCCGCTACGAGCAGTACTTC
-	TRBV5-8	TRBJ1-1	once	17	CASSSWDLGTLNTEAFF	TGTGCCAGCAGCTCCTGGGATTTAGGGACCTTGAACACTGAAGCTTTCTTT
TRBD1	TRBV9	TRBJ2-7	-	16	CASSEGVDRVWGEQYF	TGTGCCAGCAGCGAGGGAGTGGACAGGGTATGGGGCGAGCAGTACTTC
-	TRBV2	TRBJ2-7	-	16	CASSEVRARSSYEQYF	TGTGCCAGCAGTGAAGTTAGGGCAAGGAGCTCCTACGAGCAGTACTTC